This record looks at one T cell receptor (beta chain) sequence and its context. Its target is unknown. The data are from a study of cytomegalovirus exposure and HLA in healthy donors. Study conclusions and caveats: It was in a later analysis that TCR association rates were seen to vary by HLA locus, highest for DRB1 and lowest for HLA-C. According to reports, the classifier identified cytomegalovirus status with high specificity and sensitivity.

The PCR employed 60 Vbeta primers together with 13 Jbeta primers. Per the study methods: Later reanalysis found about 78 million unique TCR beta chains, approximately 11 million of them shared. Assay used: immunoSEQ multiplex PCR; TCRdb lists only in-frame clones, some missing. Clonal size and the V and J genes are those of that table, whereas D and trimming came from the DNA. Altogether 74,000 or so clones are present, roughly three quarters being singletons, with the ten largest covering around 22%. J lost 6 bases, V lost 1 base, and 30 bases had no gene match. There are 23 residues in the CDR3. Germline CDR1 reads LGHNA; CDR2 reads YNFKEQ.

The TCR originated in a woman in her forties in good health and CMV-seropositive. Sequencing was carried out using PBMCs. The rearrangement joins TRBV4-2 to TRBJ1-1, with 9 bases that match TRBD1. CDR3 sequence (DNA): TGTGCCAGCAGCCAAGTCAAAGGAGCAGTTCTTAGGACAGGGGTTTGGGATATGGCTGAAGCTTTCTTT. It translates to CASSQVKGAVLRTGVWDMAEAFF.